This T cell receptor beta chain originates from a study of tumor and adjacent non-tumor tissue in lung cancer. Looking at the study overall: Histology: about twelve adenocarcinoma, a couple of squamous cell carcinoma, 1 small cell lung cancer.

TCRbeta libraries were built with three rounds of nested PCR, modified from ARM-PCR. TCRdb itself ran the multiplex PCR reads through MiXCR, one entry per CDR3 protein. The table lists roughly 220,000 distinct CDR3 sequences, 60% to 85% of them singletons, with less than 25% in the top ten. The CDR3 is made up of 15 amino acids. CDR1 is SGHAT and CDR2 is FQDESV in the germline V gene (reference sequence). The template was RNA from unsorted bulk tissue. General study findings and limits: Normal lung showed higher cumulative top 100 clone frequency than tumor.

Details on this clonotype: What it recognizes is unknown. An end of the junction does not agree with germline; a read error may underlie this.

Sample: lung tumor tissue. The chain combines TRBV11-1 with TRBJ2-3; D remains ambiguous. This receptor was obtained from a man aged 55 to 70 with non-small cell lung cancer. The CDR3 nucleotides are TGTGCCAGCAGCTTAAATCATCAGATCACAGATACGCAATATTTT. This encodes CASSLNHQITDTQYF.